These T cell receptor beta chains were read from a single sample in a study of T cells after somatic rescue of genetic block. Profiled with immunoSEQ multiplex PCR; TCRdb holds only in-frame clones, not every one. The table records 68,000 or so clones, 85% to 95% of them present only once. Source material: peripheral blood mononuclear cells (PBMCs). The receptors come from a man aged 35-49 years. The CDR3 runs from the conserved cysteine through the conserved F or W. A D gene is named only where the DNA matches it firmly. Only some rows state a clone size, as once, few, many or a class for expanded clones.

j_gene: TRBJ2-3; abundance: .; v_gene: TRBV7-9; d_gene: TRBD2; CDR3nt: TGTGCCAGCAGCTTAGGTCTAGCGGGAGGAGCTGAAGATACGCAGTATTTT; CDR3aa: CASSLGLAGGAEDTQYF
j_gene: TRBJ2-3; abundance: .; v_gene: TRBV13; d_gene: .; CDR3nt: TGTGCCAGCAGCTGGGGGGCCTCCGGGTTCAAAGATACGCAGTATTTT; CDR3aa: CASSWGASGFKDTQYF
j_gene: TRBJ2-5; abundance: .; v_gene: TRBV2; d_gene: .; CDR3nt: TGTGCCAGCACCCCCGGCACCGGGGGACAAGAGACCCAGTACTTC; CDR3aa: CASTPGTGGQETQYF
j_gene: TRBJ1-1; abundance: .; v_gene: TRBV19; d_gene: .; CDR3nt: TGTGCCAGTAGTGCCTCAATGAACACTGAAGCTTTCTTT; CDR3aa: CASSASMNTEAFF
j_gene: TRBJ2-3; abundance: .; v_gene: TRBV5-1; d_gene: TRBD2; CDR3nt: TGCGCCAGCAGCCCCGGACTAGACGGGGATACGCAGTATTTT; CDR3aa: CASSPGLDGDTQYF
j_gene: TRBJ1-6; abundance: .; v_gene: TRBV30; d_gene: .; CDR3nt: TGTGCCTGGAGTGGACCGCTAAGAACAGCCTCACCCCTCCACTTT; CDR3aa: CAWSGPLRTASPLHF
j_gene: TRBJ1-2; abundance: .; v_gene: TRBV7-8; d_gene: .; CDR3nt: TGTGCCAGCAGCCCCTCGGGGTTAGCTAACTATGGCTACACCTTC; CDR3aa: CASSPSGLANYGYTF
j_gene: TRBJ2-2; abundance: .; v_gene: TRBV7-8; d_gene: .; CDR3nt: TGTGCCAGCAGCCCCCTTACGGACCCCGAGTTTGGCCGGGAGCTGTTTTTT; CDR3aa: CASSPLTDPEFGRELFF
j_gene: TRBJ2-1; abundance: .; v_gene: TRBV4-2; d_gene: .; CDR3nt: TGTGCCAGCAGCAATAACAGGAACGAGCAGTTCTTC; CDR3aa: CASSNNRNEQFF
j_gene: TRBJ2-7; abundance: few; v_gene: TRBV2; d_gene: .; CDR3nt: TGTGCCAGACAAGGCTCGGGGGCAAAGACCTACGAGCAGTACTTC; CDR3aa: CARQGSGAKTYEQYF
j_gene: TRBJ2-6; abundance: .; v_gene: TRBV6-5; d_gene: .; CDR3nt: TGTGCCAGCAGCCCCGGAGAATCTGGGGCCAACGTCCTGACTTTC; CDR3aa: CASSPGESGANVLTF
j_gene: TRBJ1-2; abundance: .; v_gene: TRBV27; d_gene: TRBD1; CDR3nt: TGTGCCAACAGAGGACAGGGATCCTATGGCTACACCTTC; CDR3aa: CANRGQGSYGYTF
j_gene: TRBJ2-5; abundance: .; v_gene: TRBV30; d_gene: .; CDR3nt: TGTGCCTGGAGTGTAATAGGCGGGCAAGAGACCCAGTACTTC; CDR3aa: CAWSVIGGQETQYF
j_gene: TRBJ2-1; abundance: .; v_gene: TRBV19; d_gene: TRBD1; CDR3nt: TGTGCCAGTAGACTAGACAGGGGCGCCTACAATGAGCAGTTCTTC; CDR3aa: CASRLDRGAYNEQFF
j_gene: TRBJ1-2; abundance: .; v_gene: TRBV28; d_gene: .; CDR3nt: TGTGCCAGCAGTCTGACAGGCTACTATGGCTACACCTTC; CDR3aa: CASSLTGYYGYTF
j_gene: TRBJ2-7; abundance: .; v_gene: TRBV25-1; d_gene: .; CDR3nt: TGTGCCAGCAGGGGGGACGGCGCATCCTACGAGCAGTACTTC; CDR3aa: CASRGDGASYEQYF
j_gene: TRBJ1-6; abundance: once; v_gene: TRBV9; d_gene: .; CDR3nt: TGTGCCAGCAGCCCCACCGGTCCTGGTAGTGCTAATTCACCCCTCCACTTT; CDR3aa: CASSPTGPGSANSPLHF
j_gene: TRBJ1-1; abundance: .; v_gene: TRBV10-3; d_gene: .; CDR3nt: TGTGCCATCAGTGAGTTGGGGACGGACACTGAAGCTTTCTTT; CDR3aa: CAISELGTDTEAFF
j_gene: TRBJ2-6; abundance: .; v_gene: TRBV6-4; d_gene: TRBD2; CDR3nt: TGTGCCAGCAGCAACGGGGGGGCCGCTGGGGCCAACGTCCTGACTTTC; CDR3aa: CASSNGGAAGANVLTF
j_gene: TRBJ2-2; abundance: .; v_gene: TRBV5-1; d_gene: .; CDR3nt: TGCGCCAGCAGCTTGGCCCAGGGGAACACCGGGGAGCTGTTTTTT; CDR3aa: CASSLAQGNTGELFF
j_gene: TRBJ1-4; abundance: .; v_gene: TRBV7-2; d_gene: TRBD1; CDR3nt: TGTGCCAGCAGCCCTAGACAGGGGGCAGGGGAAAAACTGTTTTTT; CDR3aa: CASSPRQGAGEKLFF
j_gene: TRBJ2-4; abundance: .; v_gene: TRBV18; d_gene: .; CDR3nt: TGTGCCAGCTCACCACCTAACGGGGCCAAAAACATTCAGTACTTC; CDR3aa: CASSPPNGAKNIQYF
j_gene: TRBJ2-5; abundance: .; v_gene: TRBV7-8; d_gene: TRBD2; CDR3nt: TGTGCCAGCAGCTTAGTTCTCACTAGCGGGGGCCAAGAGACCCAGTACTTC; CDR3aa: CASSLVLTSGGQETQYF
j_gene: TRBJ1-2; abundance: .; v_gene: TRBV19; d_gene: TRBD1; CDR3nt: TGTGCCAGTAGTGGACCGACAGGGCCCTATGGCTACACCTTC; CDR3aa: CASSGPTGPYGYTF
j_gene: TRBJ2-1; abundance: .; v_gene: TRBV27; d_gene: .; CDR3nt: TGTGCCAGCAGTTTATCCGGGGGGCCCTACAATGAGCAGTTCTTC; CDR3aa: CASSLSGGPYNEQFF
j_gene: TRBJ1-1; abundance: .; v_gene: TRBV4-3; d_gene: .; CDR3nt: TGCGCCAGCAGCTCTGGAGTAGTCAAGCGTGAGGCTTTCTTT; CDR3aa: CASSSGVVKREAFF
j_gene: TRBJ1-1; abundance: .; v_gene: TRBV6-1; d_gene: .; CDR3nt: TGTGCCAGCAGTGTCCAACCAGGGACGGCCACTGAAGCTTTCTTT; CDR3aa: CASSVQPGTATEAFF
j_gene: TRBJ2-7; abundance: .; v_gene: TRBV7-2; d_gene: .; CDR3nt: TGTGCCAGCAGCTCAATCATCTACGAGCAGTACTTC; CDR3aa: CASSSIIYEQYF
j_gene: TRBJ2-3; abundance: .; v_gene: TRBV19; d_gene: .; CDR3nt: TGTGCCAGTAGCAGTGGCACAGGATCAAGCACAGATACGCAGTATTTT; CDR3aa: CASSSGTGSSTDTQYF
j_gene: TRBJ2-3; abundance: .; v_gene: TRBV6-6; d_gene: .; CDR3nt: TGTGCCAGCACCCCCGGCCGGAGCACAGATACGCAGTATTTT; CDR3aa: CASTPGRSTDTQYF
j_gene: TRBJ1-5; abundance: once; v_gene: TRBV27; d_gene: .; CDR3nt: TGTGCCAGCAGTTTAGCGAGTTCGGACAGCGATAGCAATCAGCCCCAGCATTTT; CDR3aa: CASSLASSDSDSNQPQHF
j_gene: TRBJ2-2; abundance: .; v_gene: TRBV18; d_gene: TRBD1; CDR3nt: TGTGCCAGCTCAGTCCGGGACAGGGCGGCCGGGGAGCTGTTTTTT; CDR3aa: CASSVRDRAAGELFF
j_gene: TRBJ1-2; abundance: .; v_gene: TRBV27; d_gene: TRBD1; CDR3nt: TGTGCCAGCAGTTTAGCCGGGACAGGGGCCTATGGCTACACCTTC; CDR3aa: CASSLAGTGAYGYTF
j_gene: TRBJ2-3; abundance: .; v_gene: TRBV7-8; d_gene: .; CDR3nt: TGTGCCAGCAGCATGAGACCAGGGTCCACAGATACGCAGTATTTT; CDR3aa: CASSMRPGSTDTQYF
j_gene: TRBJ2-5; abundance: few; v_gene: TRBV25-1; d_gene: .; CDR3nt: TGTGCCAGCAGTGAATATAAGCTTGAGCGGGAAGAGACCCAGTACTTC; CDR3aa: CASSEYKLEREETQYF
j_gene: TRBJ1-1; abundance: once; v_gene: TRBV5-1; d_gene: .; CDR3nt: TGCGCCAGCAGCTTGGCCTCCAAGGGGACTGAAGCTTTCTTT; CDR3aa: CASSLASKGTEAFF
j_gene: TRBJ1-6; abundance: .; v_gene: TRBV19; d_gene: TRBD1; CDR3nt: TGTGCCAGTACCGACAGGGCCTCCTATAATTCACCCCTCCACTTT; CDR3aa: CASTDRASYNSPLHF
j_gene: TRBJ1-5; abundance: .; v_gene: TRBV6-6; d_gene: .; CDR3nt: TGTGCCGCGAATATAGGACAGAATAGCAATCAGCCCCAGCATTTT; CDR3aa: CAANIGQNSNQPQHF
j_gene: TRBJ2-7; abundance: .; v_gene: TRBV18; d_gene: TRBD1; CDR3nt: TGTGCCAGCTCGCCGGGACAGAACTACGAGCAGTACTTC; CDR3aa: CASSPGQNYEQYF
j_gene: TRBJ2-7; abundance: .; v_gene: TRBV27; d_gene: .; CDR3nt: TGTGCCAGCAGTTTCGGCTACGAGCAGTACTTC; CDR3aa: CASSFGYEQYF
j_gene: TRBJ2-7; abundance: .; v_gene: TRBV5-5; d_gene: .; CDR3nt: TGCGCCAGCAGCCAAGTTTTAGGGAGCTCCTACGAGCAGTACTTC; CDR3aa: CASSQVLGSSYEQYF
j_gene: TRBJ1-5; abundance: few; v_gene: TRBV27; d_gene: TRBD1; CDR3nt: TGTGCCAGCAGTAGGACAGGGCCCCAATCGGCCCAGCATTTT; CDR3aa: CASSRTGPQSAQHF
j_gene: TRBJ2-5; abundance: .; v_gene: TRBV11-2; d_gene: TRBD1; CDR3nt: TGTGCCAGCAGCTTGGGGACAGGGGTTCTTGAGACCCAGTACTTC; CDR3aa: CASSLGTGVLETQYF
j_gene: TRBJ2-5; abundance: .; v_gene: TRBV7-2; d_gene: TRBD2; CDR3nt: TGTGCCAGCAGCTTAGGGAGCGGGGGAGGACAAGAGACCCAGTACTTC; CDR3aa: CASSLGSGGGQETQYF
j_gene: TRBJ1-5; abundance: .; v_gene: TRBV6-5; d_gene: TRBD1; CDR3nt: TGTGCCAGCAGTCCGGACAGGGCGCGCAATCAGCCCCAGCATTTT; CDR3aa: CASSPDRARNQPQHF
j_gene: TRBJ1-2; abundance: once; v_gene: TRBV18; d_gene: .; CDR3nt: TGTGCCAGCTCACCAATGGACAGCGGCGGCTACACCTTC; CDR3aa: CASSPMDSGGYTF
j_gene: TRBJ2-7; abundance: .; v_gene: TRBV7-2; d_gene: .; CDR3nt: TGTGCCAGCAGCTTGGAAAGGGAGGATGTCGAGCAGTACTTC; CDR3aa: CASSLEREDVEQYF
j_gene: TRBJ2-7; abundance: .; v_gene: TRBV7-2; d_gene: TRBD2; CDR3nt: TGTGCCAGCAGCCGGACTAGCGGGACATACGAGCAGTACTTC; CDR3aa: CASSRTSGTYEQYF
j_gene: TRBJ2-5; abundance: .; v_gene: TRBV10-3; d_gene: TRBD1; CDR3nt: TGTGCCATCAGTGAAACAGGGGGCCGGGAGACCCAGTACTTC; CDR3aa: CAISETGGRETQYF
j_gene: TRBJ2-6; abundance: .; v_gene: TRBV18; d_gene: .; CDR3nt: TGTGCCAGCTCCTCCCCGGGGGCCAACGTCCTGACTTTC; CDR3aa: CASSSPGANVLTF
j_gene: TRBJ2-7; abundance: .; v_gene: TRBV28; d_gene: TRBD2; CDR3nt: TGTGCCAGCAGTGCACCGGGACTAGGCCTGGGAGACGAGCAGTACTTC; CDR3aa: CASSAPGLGLGDEQYF
j_gene: TRBJ1-1; abundance: .; v_gene: TRBV18; d_gene: .; CDR3nt: TGTGCCAGCTCCCTGACCCGCACTGAAGCTTTCTTT; CDR3aa: CASSLTRTEAFF
j_gene: TRBJ2-5; abundance: .; v_gene: TRBV4-2; d_gene: .; CDR3nt: TGTGCCAGCAGCCTAGGGGCCCCCGAGACCCAGTACTTC; CDR3aa: CASSLGAPETQYF
j_gene: TRBJ1-1; abundance: .; v_gene: TRBV11-2; d_gene: TRBD1; CDR3nt: TGTGCCAGCAGCTTAGTCCCTAGACAGGGGGTGTACACTGAAGCTTTCTTT; CDR3aa: CASSLVPRQGVYTEAFF
j_gene: TRBJ2-2; abundance: .; v_gene: TRBV19; d_gene: TRBD2; CDR3nt: TGTGCCAGTAGTATAGAGGGACTAGCGCGCACCGGGGAGCTGTTTTTT; CDR3aa: CASSIEGLARTGELFF